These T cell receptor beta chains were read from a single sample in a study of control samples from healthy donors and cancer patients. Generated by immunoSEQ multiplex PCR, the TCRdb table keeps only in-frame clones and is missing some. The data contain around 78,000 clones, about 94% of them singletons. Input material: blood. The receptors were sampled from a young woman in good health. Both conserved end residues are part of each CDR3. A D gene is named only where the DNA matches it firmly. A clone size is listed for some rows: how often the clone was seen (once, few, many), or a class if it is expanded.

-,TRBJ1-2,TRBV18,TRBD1,CASSPRSGQGMIYGYTF,TGTGCCAGCTCACCTCGATCCGGACAGGGAATGATCTATGGCTACACCTTC
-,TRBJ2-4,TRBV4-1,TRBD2,CASSQGGRAKNIQYF,TGCGCCAGCAGCCAAGGCGGGAGGGCCAAAAACATTCAGTACTTC
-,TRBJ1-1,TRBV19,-,CASSLYSTMNTEAFF,TGTGCCAGTAGTCTATACAGTACTATGAACACTGAAGCTTTCTTT
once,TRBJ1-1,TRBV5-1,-,CASTRSAGGDTEAFF,TGCGCCAGCACCCGATCGGCAGGAGGGGACACTGAAGCTTTCTTT
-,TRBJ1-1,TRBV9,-,CASSVANEAFF,TGTGCCAGCAGCGTAGCGAATGAAGCTTTCTTT
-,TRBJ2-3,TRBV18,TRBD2,CASSQLAGERPSTDTQYF,TGTGCCAGCTCACAGCTAGCGGGGGAGCGCCCTAGCACAGATACGCAGTATTTT
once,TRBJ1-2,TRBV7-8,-,CASSPAPTGSRSESSGYTF,TGTGCCAGCAGCCCCGCTCCTACAGGGTCCCGCTCAGAGTCTTCAGGCTACACCTTC
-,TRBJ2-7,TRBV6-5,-,CALRTGRAYEQYF,TGTGCCCTGCGAACAGGGCGTGCATACGAGCAGTACTTC
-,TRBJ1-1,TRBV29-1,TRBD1,CSVVGQLPSKNTEAFF,TGCAGCGTAGTGGGACAGCTACCGTCGAAAAACACTGAAGCTTTCTTT
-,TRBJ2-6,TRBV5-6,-,CASSHSDSGANVLTF,TGTGCCAGCAGCCACTCGGACTCTGGGGCCAACGTCCTGACTTTC
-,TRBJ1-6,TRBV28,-,CASSLPHLSKPPLHF,TGTGCCAGCAGTTTGCCCCACCTAAGCAAACCACCCCTCCACTTT
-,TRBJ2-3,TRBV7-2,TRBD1,CASSHPQGVGDTQYF,TGTGCCAGCAGCCACCCACAGGGGGTCGGGGATACGCAGTATTTT
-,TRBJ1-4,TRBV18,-,CASSPVGEAIVF,TGTGCCAGCTCACCTGTGGGAGAAGCGATCGTTTTT
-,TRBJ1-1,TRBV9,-,CASSVGGGGTEAFF,TGTGCCAGCAGCGTAGGAGGGGGAGGCACTGAAGCTTTCTTT
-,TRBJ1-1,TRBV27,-,CASSLRGSVNTEAFF,TGTGCCAGCAGTTTAAGGGGCAGTGTGAACACTGAAGCTTTCTTT
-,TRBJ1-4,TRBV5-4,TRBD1,CASSSSSWDRTEKLFF,TGTGCCAGCAGCTCCTCCTCCTGGGACAGAACTGAAAAACTGTTTTTT
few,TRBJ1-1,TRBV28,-,CASRNLGDLNTEAFF,TGTGCCAGCAGGAACCTAGGGGACCTTAACACTGAAGCTTTCTTT
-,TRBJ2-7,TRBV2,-,CASRLDGYEQYF,TGTGCCAGCAGGCTCGACGGGTACGAGCAGTACTTC
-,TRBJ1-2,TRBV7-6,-,CASSSLTGTEGYTF,TGTGCCAGCAGCTCCCTAACAGGGACGGAGGGCTACACCTTC
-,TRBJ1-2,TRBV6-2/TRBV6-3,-,CASSYSRHFYGYTF,TGTGCCAGCAGTTACTCGCGTCATTTCTATGGCTACACCTTC
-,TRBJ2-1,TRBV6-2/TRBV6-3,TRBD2,CASSLGLAGENEQFF,TGTGCCAGCAGTTTGGGACTAGCGGGAGAAAATGAGCAGTTCTTC
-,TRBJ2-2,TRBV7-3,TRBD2,CASSTMGGRGTGELFF,TGTGCCAGCAGCACGATGGGGGGGAGGGGAACCGGGGAGCTGTTTTTT
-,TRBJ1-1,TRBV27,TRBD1,CASSSGTALNTEAFF,TGTGCCAGCAGTTCCGGGACAGCGCTGAACACTGAAGCTTTCTTT
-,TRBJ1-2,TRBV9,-,CASSGTQNYGYTF,TGTGCCAGCAGCGGAACTCAAAACTATGGCTACACCTTC
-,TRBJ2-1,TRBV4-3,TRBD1,CASSQNRGSSYNEQFF,TGCGCCAGCAGCCAAAACAGGGGCAGCTCCTACAATGAGCAGTTCTTC
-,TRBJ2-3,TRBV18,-,CASSPNEHTQYF,TGTGCCAGCTCACCAAATGAACATACGCAGTATTTT
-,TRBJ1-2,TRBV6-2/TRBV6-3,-,CASSDIGRNYGYTF,TGTGCCAGCAGTGACATCGGCAGGAACTATGGCTACACCTTC
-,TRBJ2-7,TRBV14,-,CASSQGSRTAFYEQYF,TGTGCCAGCAGCCAAGGTTCCCGGACAGCCTTCTACGAGCAGTACTTC
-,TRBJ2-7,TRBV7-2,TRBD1,CASSSGTGGDEQYF,TGTGCCAGCAGCTCCGGGACAGGGGGAGACGAGCAGTACTTC
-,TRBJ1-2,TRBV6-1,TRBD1,CASSVQPGQGFYGYTF,TGTGCCAGCAGTGTCCAGCCGGGACAGGGATTCTATGGCTACACCTTC
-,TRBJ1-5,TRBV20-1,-,CSVGQPQHF,TGCAGTGTAGGTCAGCCCCAGCATTTT
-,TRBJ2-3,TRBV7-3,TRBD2,CASSRTSGDTDTQYF,TGTGCCAGCAGCAGGACTAGCGGAGACACAGATACGCAGTATTTT
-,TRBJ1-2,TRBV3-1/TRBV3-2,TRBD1,CASQGEDYGYTF,TGTGCCAGCCAGGGGGAGGACTATGGCTACACCTTC
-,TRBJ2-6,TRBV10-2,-,CASSFTFNPSGANVLTF,TGCGCCAGCAGTTTCACCTTCAACCCCTCTGGGGCCAACGTCCTGACTTTC
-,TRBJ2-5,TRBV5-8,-,CASSFKGHQETQYF,TGTGCCAGCAGCTTCAAAGGTCACCAAGAGACCCAGTACTTC
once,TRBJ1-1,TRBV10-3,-,CATRRGGENTEAFF,TGTGCCACACGTCGTGGAGGTGAAAACACTGAAGCTTTCTTT
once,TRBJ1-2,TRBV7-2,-,CASSLVPPAGVIYGYTF,TGTGCCAGCAGCTTAGTACCCCCGGCAGGGGTGATCTATGGCTACACCTTC
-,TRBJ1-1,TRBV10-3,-,CAISEFSGIQNTEAFF,TGTGCCATCAGTGAGTTTTCAGGGATTCAGAACACTGAAGCTTTCTTT
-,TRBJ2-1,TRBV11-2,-,CASSFIGANEQFF,TGTGCCAGCAGCTTTATCGGTGCCAATGAGCAGTTCTTC